These T cell receptor beta chains were read from a single sample in a study of T cell repertoires in cytomegalovirus infection. TCRdb ran MiXCR on the reads and lists one entry per CDR3 protein. The table has some 940,000 distinct CDR3 sequences, approximately 32% seen once. Their antigens remain unidentified. The sequences come from cultured CD8+ T cells from PBMCs, collected from culture after CMV antigen stimulation. The receptors were sampled from a human donor in good health (CMV status not recorded). Some clones in this sample may be carry-over from other donors' samples. The CDR3 runs from the conserved cysteine through the conserved F or W. D genes are given only for firm matches. Size tells how often a clone was seen (once, few, many) or the class of an expanded clone, and some rows leave it out.

V: TRBV10-3
J: TRBJ2-7
D: NA
size: NA
CDR3: CAISEQDSSYEQYF
DNA: TGTGCCATCAGTGAACAAGACAGCTCCTACGAGCAGTACTTC

V: TRBV29-1
J: TRBJ1-1
D: NA
size: NA
CDR3: CSVERVLNTEAFF
DNA: TGCAGCGTTGAAAGGGTCCTGAACACTGAAGCTTTCTTT

V: TRBV5-1
J: TRBJ2-1
D: TRBD2
size: few
CDR3: CASSLGGGTRDYRYNEQFF
DNA: TGCGCCAGCAGCTTGGGGGGAGGAACACGGGACTATAGATACAATGAGCAGTTCTTC

V: TRBV4-1
J: TRBJ2-7
D: NA
size: few
CDR3: CASSQDPDLGQGYEQYF
DNA: TGCGCCAGCAGCCAAGATCCGGACTTGGGGCAGGGATACGAGCAGTACTTC

V: TRBV9
J: TRBJ2-1
D: NA
size: few
CDR3: CASSVVDNLNEQFF
DNA: TGTGCCAGCAGCGTAGTCGATAATTTGAATGAGCAGTTCTTC

V: TRBV5-4
J: TRBJ1-1
D: NA
size: NA
CDR3: CASSLRGDEAFF
DNA: TGTGCCAGCAGCTTGAGGGGTGATGAAGCTTTCTTT

V: TRBV12-3/TRBV12-4
J: TRBJ2-2
D: TRBD2
size: few
CDR3: CATSPARGANTGELFF
DNA: TGTGCCACCTCCCCGGCCCGGGGGGCGAACACCGGGGAGCTGTTTTTT

V: TRBV29-1
J: TRBJ1-2
D: NA
size: once
CDR3: CSIRDLDGYTF
DNA: TGCAGCATCAGGGATTTAGATGGCTACACCTTC

V: TRBV6-6
J: TRBJ2-2
D: TRBD1
size: NA
CDR3: CVSTPDRAVGELFF
DNA: TGTGTCAGCACCCCGGACAGGGCGGTCGGGGAGCTGTTTTTT

V: TRBV7-8
J: TRBJ2-7
D: TRBD1
size: many
CDR3: CASSLPGQGGYEQYF
DNA: TGTGCCAGCAGCCTTCCGGGACAGGGAGGCTACGAGCAGTACTTC

V: TRBV7-6
J: TRBJ1-1
D: NA
size: many
CDR3: CASSLDRANTEAFF
DNA: TGTGCCAGCAGCTTAGACAGGGCGAACACTGAAGCTTTCTTT

V: TRBV24-1
J: TRBJ2-2
D: NA
size: NA
CDR3: CATSDLPRGPTRLINTGELFF
DNA: TGTGCCACCAGTGATTTACCTCGGGGACCGACCCGTTTAATTAACACCGGGGAGCTGTTTTTT

V: TRBV4-1
J: TRBJ2-3
D: TRBD2
size: NA
CDR3: CASSQEGSGVTDTQYF
DNA: TGCGCCAGCAGCCAAGAGGGTAGCGGGGTCACAGATACGCAGTATTTT

V: TRBV6-6
J: TRBJ1-3
D: NA
size: NA
CDR3: CASSQPTLNTIYF
DNA: TGTGCCAGCAGTCAACCGACCTTAAACACCATATATTTT

V: TRBV5-1
J: TRBJ2-6
D: TRBD1
size: few
CDR3: CASSPTGAAGANVLTF
DNA: TGCGCCAGCAGCCCAACAGGGGCGGCGGGGGCCAACGTCCTGACTTTC

V: TRBV12-3/TRBV12-4
J: TRBJ2-3
D: NA
size: NA
CDR3: CASLGNNGPDTQYF
DNA: TGTGCCAGCCTAGGGAACAACGGGCCAGATACGCAGTATTTT

V: TRBV7-8
J: TRBJ1-3
D: NA
size: few
CDR3: CASSFESSGNTIYF
DNA: TGTGCCAGCAGCTTCGAGAGCTCTGGAAACACCATATATTTT

V: TRBV7-2
J: TRBJ2-1
D: TRBD1
size: many
CDR3: CASSLVPRDRLSYNEQFF
DNA: TGTGCCAGCAGCTTAGTACCTCGGGACAGGCTTTCCTACAATGAGCAGTTCTTC

V: TRBV5-6
J: TRBJ2-1
D: TRBD2
size: few
CDR3: CASSLGRSTSGGVYNEQFF
DNA: TGTGCCAGCAGCTTGGGTAGGAGTACTAGCGGGGGGGTCTACAATGAGCAGTTCTTC

V: TRBV7-6
J: TRBJ2-3
D: NA
size: NA
CDR3: CASSGGARGTDTQYF
DNA: TGTGCCAGCAGCGGGGGGGCAAGGGGCACAGATACGCAGTATTTT

V: TRBV29-1
J: TRBJ2-2
D: TRBD2
size: NA
CDR3: CSVGGRVAGANTGELFF
DNA: TGCAGCGTTGGGGGCCGGGTAGCGGGGGCAAACACCGGGGAGCTGTTTTTT

V: TRBV7-9
J: TRBJ1-4
D: TRBD1
size: NA
CDR3: CASSSWDREAEKLFF
DNA: TGTGCCAGCAGCTCCTGGGACAGGGAAGCTGAAAAACTGTTTTTT

V: TRBV27
J: TRBJ1-2
D: NA
size: NA
CDR3: CASSSPGGRYGYTF
DNA: TGTGCCAGCAGTTCACCGGGGGGGCGCTATGGCTACACCTTC

V: TRBV24-1
J: TRBJ2-1
D: TRBD2
size: NA
CDR3: CATSDSDSSGEQFF
DNA: TGTGCCACCAGTGACTCTGACTCTAGCGGTGAGCAGTTCTTC

V: TRBV10-3
J: TRBJ2-1
D: NA
size: NA
CDR3: CAIYRDTYNEQFF
DNA: TGTGCCATTTACCGGGACACGTACAATGAGCAGTTCTTC

V: TRBV12-3/TRBV12-4
J: TRBJ1-2
D: TRBD1
size: NA
CDR3: CASRLPDRSGYTF
DNA: TGTGCCAGCAGGCTCCCGGACAGGAGTGGCTACACCTTC

V: TRBV12-3/TRBV12-4
J: TRBJ1-2
D: TRBD1
size: NA
CDR3: CASSPRTGFLRGYGYTF
DNA: TGTGCCAGCAGTCCCCGGACAGGGTTCCTACGGGGCTATGGCTACACCTTC

V: TRBV7-6
J: TRBJ1-6
D: TRBD1
size: NA
CDR3: CTSSLNRGHSPLHF
DNA: TGTACCAGCAGCTTGAACAGGGGGCACTCACCCCTCCACTTT

V: TRBV14
J: TRBJ1-1
D: TRBD1
size: few
CDR3: CASSLRQGAGTEAFF
DNA: TGTGCCAGCAGCCTGAGACAGGGGGCTGGTACTGAAGCTTTCTTT

V: TRBV2
J: TRBJ1-2
D: NA
size: NA
CDR3: CASSTNRQVNYGYTF
DNA: TGTGCCAGCAGCACGAATCGGCAGGTCAACTATGGCTACACCTTC

V: TRBV7-9
J: TRBJ1-5
D: TRBD1
size: NA
CDR3: CASSLGRTGENQPQHF
DNA: TGTGCCAGCAGCTTAGGGAGGACAGGGGAGAATCAGCCCCAGCATTTT

V: TRBV27
J: TRBJ2-5
D: NA
size: NA
CDR3: CASSPLITFVETQYF
DNA: TGTGCCAGCAGTCCCCTTATAACTTTTGTAGAGACCCAGTACTTC

V: TRBV18
J: TRBJ2-4
D: NA
size: NA
CDR3: CASSPPDGEAKNIQYF
DNA: TGTGCCAGCTCACCACCGGACGGTGAGGCCAAAAACATTCAGTACTTC

V: TRBV12-3/TRBV12-4
J: TRBJ2-5
D: NA
size: few
CDR3: CASTQRGEQETQYF
DNA: TGTGCCAGCACCCAGAGGGGAGAACAAGAGACCCAGTACTTC

V: TRBV6-4
J: TRBJ2-1
D: NA
size: NA
CDR3: CASSHQVYNEQFF
DNA: TGTGCCAGCAGCCACCAGGTCTACAATGAGCAGTTCTTC

V: TRBV7-2
J: TRBJ2-1
D: NA
size: many
CDR3: CASSLASVEQFF
DNA: TGTGCCAGCAGCTTAGCCAGCGTTGAGCAGTTCTTC

V: TRBV6-6
J: TRBJ2-1
D: TRBD1
size: NA
CDR3: CASSYLTGGNEQFF
DNA: TGTGCCAGCAGTTACCTTACAGGGGGAAATGAGCAGTTCTTC

V: TRBV6-5
J: TRBJ2-2
D: TRBD2
size: NA
CDR3: CASSYLGRGNTGELFF
DNA: TGTGCCAGCAGTTACTTGGGGAGGGGGAACACCGGGGAGCTGTTTTTT

V: TRBV4-1
J: TRBJ1-6
D: NA
size: few
CDR3: CASSLRQDPEGLHF
DNA: TGCGCCAGCAGCCTTCGACAGGATCCCGAGGGCCTCCACTTT

V: TRBV6-1
J: TRBJ2-5
D: TRBD2
size: NA
CDR3: CASSDRLAGARGETQYF
DNA: TGTGCCAGCAGTGACCGACTAGCGGGGGCCCGCGGGGAGACCCAGTACTTC

V: TRBV11-1
J: TRBJ2-1
D: NA
size: many
CDR3: CASSLHRDWGSDEQFF
DNA: TGTGCCAGCAGCCTACATAGGGACTGGGGAAGCGATGAGCAGTTCTTC

V: TRBV12-3/TRBV12-4
J: TRBJ1-4
D: NA
size: NA
CDR3: CASSPPVPATNEKLFF
DNA: TGTGCCAGCAGCCCTCCAGTCCCTGCAACTAATGAAAAACTGTTTTTT

V: TRBV5-5
J: TRBJ2-1
D: NA
size: NA
CDR3: CASSLGWGSDEQFF
DNA: TGTGCCAGCAGCCTTGGCTGGGGGTCCGATGAGCAGTTCTTC

V: TRBV28
J: TRBJ2-1
D: NA
size: NA
CDR3: CASSFPTESSYNEQFF
DNA: TGTGCCAGCAGTTTCCCGACAGAGAGCTCCTACAATGAGCAGTTCTTC

V: TRBV20-1
J: TRBJ1-2
D: NA
size: NA
CDR3: CSARDPLWTANYGYTF
DNA: TGCAGTGCTAGAGATCCCCTTTGGACGGCAAACTATGGCTACACCTTC

V: TRBV7-8
J: TRBJ1-5
D: NA
size: many
CDR3: CASSLGVSNQPQHF
DNA: TGTGCCAGCAGCTTAGGGGTTAGCAATCAGCCCCAGCATTTT